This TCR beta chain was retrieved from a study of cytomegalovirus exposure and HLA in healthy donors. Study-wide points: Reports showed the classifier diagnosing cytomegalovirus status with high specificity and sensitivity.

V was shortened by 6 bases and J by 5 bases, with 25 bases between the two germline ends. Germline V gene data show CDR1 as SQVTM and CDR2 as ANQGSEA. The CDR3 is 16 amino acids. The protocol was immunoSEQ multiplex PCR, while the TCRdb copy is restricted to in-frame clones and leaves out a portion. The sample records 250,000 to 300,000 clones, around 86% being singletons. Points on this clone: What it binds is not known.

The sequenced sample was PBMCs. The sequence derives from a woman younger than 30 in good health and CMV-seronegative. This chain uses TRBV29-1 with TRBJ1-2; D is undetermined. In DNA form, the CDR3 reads TGCAGCGTCACCGGAACTCGGGTTTCGGGTAGTTATGGCTACACCTTC. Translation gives CSVTGTRVSGSYGYTF.